The T cell receptor (beta chain) described here comes from a study of shared clonotypes between healthy human individuals. CDR1 and CDR2 from the germline V gene are SGHRS and YFSETQ. Trimming left V 0 bases short and J 1 base short, with 13 bases between. There are 17 residues in the CDR3. Clones were sequenced by immunoSEQ multiplex PCR, and TCRdb holds only the in-frame ones, with some missing. The sample holds about 480,000 clones, almost 80% seen once. This receptor was identified in a woman aged 40-49 years in good health. Some clones in this sample may be carry-over from other donors' samples. The V and J genes are TRBV5-1 and TRBJ2-2; D unclear. The specimen sequenced was PBMCs. CDR3 sequence reads: CASSLGASSENTGELFF. The CDR3 region has the DNA TGCGCCAGCAGCTTGGGAGCGAGTAGTGAGAACACCGGGGAGCTGTTTTTT.